This T cell receptor (beta chain) is drawn from a study of shared clonotypes between healthy human individuals. Generated by immunoSEQ multiplex PCR, the TCRdb table keeps only in-frame clones and is missing some. The sample consists of about 2 million clones, about 95% of them appearing once. CDR3 length equals 12 residues. Germline V gene data show CDR1 as SQVTM and CDR2 as ANQGSEA. V was trimmed by 2 bases and J by 2 bases, leaving 6 bases between them. Naive CD8 cells, CD45RO-negative and positively selected for CCR7, excluded terminally differentiated effector memory CD45RA+ cells. The donors, all of them Caucasian adults, lived in Nashville, Tennessee. Study results and limitations: Sampling was confined to blood; repertoires within tissues likely differ.

On this clone itself: Its antigen is not known. The sample carries other DNA sequences with the same CDR3.

The gene calls are TRBV29-1 and TRBJ1-1; maybe TRBD1 (5 bases). The sequencing input was naive CD8+ T cells sorted from blood. This TCR came from a young man in good health. CDR3 loop: CSVETGNTEAFF. DNA of the CDR3: TGCAGCGTTGAAACAGGAAACACTGAAGCTTTCTTT.